The 2 T cell receptor beta chains presented below share a single source sample, sequenced in a study of blood T cell repertoires in COVID-19. Assay used: immunoSEQ multiplex PCR; TCRdb lists only in-frame clones, some missing. Of about 150,000 clones in the sample, approximately 90% were seen once. What was sequenced was peripheral blood. All receptors derive from a woman aged 70-85 years with acute or convalescent COVID-19.

On this clone itself: The same CDR3 also results from other DNA sequences found in this sample. The CDR3 region is CASSRTGTNEKLFF. The CDR3 bases are TGCGCCAGCAGCCGGACAGGGACTAATGAAAAACTGTTTTTT. The genes are TRBV4-1 and TRBJ1-4; TRBD1 agrees at 8 bases. The V gene's germline CDR1 is MGHRA and CDR2 YSYEKL. Germline trimming cut 4 bases from V and 2 bases from J; bases unmatched to any gene: 0. This CDR3 comprises 14 residues.

The chain uses TRBV28 and TRBJ2-1; D uncertain. Looked up from germline, CDR1 is MDHEN and CDR2 is SYDVKM. The ends were cut back, 7 bases at V and 1 base at J, with 11 bases in the middle. This CDR3 has 14 residues. The CDR3 loop is CASNAPGSYNEQFF. The CDR3 region has the DNA TGTGCCAGCAACGCCCCAGGATCCTACAATGAGCAGTTCTTC.